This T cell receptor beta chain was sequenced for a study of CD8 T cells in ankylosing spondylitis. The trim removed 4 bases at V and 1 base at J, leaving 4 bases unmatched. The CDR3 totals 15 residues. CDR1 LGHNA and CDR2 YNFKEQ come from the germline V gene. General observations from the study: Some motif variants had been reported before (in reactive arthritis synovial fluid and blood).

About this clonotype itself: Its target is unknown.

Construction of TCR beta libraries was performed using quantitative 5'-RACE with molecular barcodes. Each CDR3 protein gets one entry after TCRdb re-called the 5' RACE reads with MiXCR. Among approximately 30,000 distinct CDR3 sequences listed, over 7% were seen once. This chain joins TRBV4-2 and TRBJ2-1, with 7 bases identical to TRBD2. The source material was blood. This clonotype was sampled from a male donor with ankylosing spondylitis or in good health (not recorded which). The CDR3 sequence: CASSLQRESYNEQFF. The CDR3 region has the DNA TGTGCCAGCAGCCTTCAGCGGGAATCCTACAATGAGCAGTTCTTC.